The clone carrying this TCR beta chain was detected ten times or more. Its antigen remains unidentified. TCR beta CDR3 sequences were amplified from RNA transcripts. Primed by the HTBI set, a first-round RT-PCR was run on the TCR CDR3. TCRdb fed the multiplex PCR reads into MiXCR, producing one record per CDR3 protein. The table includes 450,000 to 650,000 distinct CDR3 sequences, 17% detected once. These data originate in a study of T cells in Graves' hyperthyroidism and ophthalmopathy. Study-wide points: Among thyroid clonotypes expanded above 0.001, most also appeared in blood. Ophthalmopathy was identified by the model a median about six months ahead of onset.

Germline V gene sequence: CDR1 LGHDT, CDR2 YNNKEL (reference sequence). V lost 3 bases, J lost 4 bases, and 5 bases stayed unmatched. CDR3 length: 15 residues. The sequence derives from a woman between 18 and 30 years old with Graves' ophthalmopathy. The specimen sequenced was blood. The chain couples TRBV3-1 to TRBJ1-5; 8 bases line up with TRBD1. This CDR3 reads CASSQRTGWNQPQHF. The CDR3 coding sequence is TGTGCCAGCAGCCAGAGGACAGGGTGGAATCAGCCCCAGCATTTT. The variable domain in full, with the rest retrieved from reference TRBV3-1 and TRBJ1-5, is DTAVSQTPKYLVTQMGNDKSIKCEQNLGHDTMYWYKQDSKKFLKIMFSYNNKELIINETVPNRFSPKSPDKAHLNLHINSLELGDSAVYFCASSQRTGWNQPQHFGDGTRLSIL.